The TCR beta chain described here comes from a study of T cells in Graves' hyperthyroidism and ophthalmopathy. Study information: Pretreatment peripheral blood was obtained at initial diagnosis. General study findings and limits: Ophthalmopathy and stable hyperthyroidism were separated by a 13 V-J model. Model-based prediction identified ophthalmopathy a median roughly 5.9 months prior to its onset.

Trimming pared 5 bases from V and 3 bases from J, leaving 18 bases between. The CDR3 is 16 amino acids. Germline V gives CDR1 SGHTA, CDR2 FQGNSA. This clonotype has more than one count but fewer than ten. Antigen: not known. There were TCR beta CDR3 regions amplified from RNA transcripts. The HTBI primer set drove a first-round RT-PCR of the TCR CDR3. TCRdb ran MiXCR on the multiplex PCR reads and lists one entry per CDR3 protein. Of under 750,000 distinct CDR3 sequences detected, around 20% appear once; the ten largest clones hold around 15%. The sample was blood. This sequence joins TRBV7-2 and TRBJ2-3, with a tentative D call TRBD2 (7 bases). The clonotype was recovered from a woman in her forties or fifties with Graves' hyperthyroidism that later progressed to Graves' ophthalmopathy. Here the CDR3 DNA reads TGTGCCAGCAGCACCAGCCGGGGGGCCGGGACAGATACGCAGTATTTT. Translation: CASSTSRGAGTDTQYF.